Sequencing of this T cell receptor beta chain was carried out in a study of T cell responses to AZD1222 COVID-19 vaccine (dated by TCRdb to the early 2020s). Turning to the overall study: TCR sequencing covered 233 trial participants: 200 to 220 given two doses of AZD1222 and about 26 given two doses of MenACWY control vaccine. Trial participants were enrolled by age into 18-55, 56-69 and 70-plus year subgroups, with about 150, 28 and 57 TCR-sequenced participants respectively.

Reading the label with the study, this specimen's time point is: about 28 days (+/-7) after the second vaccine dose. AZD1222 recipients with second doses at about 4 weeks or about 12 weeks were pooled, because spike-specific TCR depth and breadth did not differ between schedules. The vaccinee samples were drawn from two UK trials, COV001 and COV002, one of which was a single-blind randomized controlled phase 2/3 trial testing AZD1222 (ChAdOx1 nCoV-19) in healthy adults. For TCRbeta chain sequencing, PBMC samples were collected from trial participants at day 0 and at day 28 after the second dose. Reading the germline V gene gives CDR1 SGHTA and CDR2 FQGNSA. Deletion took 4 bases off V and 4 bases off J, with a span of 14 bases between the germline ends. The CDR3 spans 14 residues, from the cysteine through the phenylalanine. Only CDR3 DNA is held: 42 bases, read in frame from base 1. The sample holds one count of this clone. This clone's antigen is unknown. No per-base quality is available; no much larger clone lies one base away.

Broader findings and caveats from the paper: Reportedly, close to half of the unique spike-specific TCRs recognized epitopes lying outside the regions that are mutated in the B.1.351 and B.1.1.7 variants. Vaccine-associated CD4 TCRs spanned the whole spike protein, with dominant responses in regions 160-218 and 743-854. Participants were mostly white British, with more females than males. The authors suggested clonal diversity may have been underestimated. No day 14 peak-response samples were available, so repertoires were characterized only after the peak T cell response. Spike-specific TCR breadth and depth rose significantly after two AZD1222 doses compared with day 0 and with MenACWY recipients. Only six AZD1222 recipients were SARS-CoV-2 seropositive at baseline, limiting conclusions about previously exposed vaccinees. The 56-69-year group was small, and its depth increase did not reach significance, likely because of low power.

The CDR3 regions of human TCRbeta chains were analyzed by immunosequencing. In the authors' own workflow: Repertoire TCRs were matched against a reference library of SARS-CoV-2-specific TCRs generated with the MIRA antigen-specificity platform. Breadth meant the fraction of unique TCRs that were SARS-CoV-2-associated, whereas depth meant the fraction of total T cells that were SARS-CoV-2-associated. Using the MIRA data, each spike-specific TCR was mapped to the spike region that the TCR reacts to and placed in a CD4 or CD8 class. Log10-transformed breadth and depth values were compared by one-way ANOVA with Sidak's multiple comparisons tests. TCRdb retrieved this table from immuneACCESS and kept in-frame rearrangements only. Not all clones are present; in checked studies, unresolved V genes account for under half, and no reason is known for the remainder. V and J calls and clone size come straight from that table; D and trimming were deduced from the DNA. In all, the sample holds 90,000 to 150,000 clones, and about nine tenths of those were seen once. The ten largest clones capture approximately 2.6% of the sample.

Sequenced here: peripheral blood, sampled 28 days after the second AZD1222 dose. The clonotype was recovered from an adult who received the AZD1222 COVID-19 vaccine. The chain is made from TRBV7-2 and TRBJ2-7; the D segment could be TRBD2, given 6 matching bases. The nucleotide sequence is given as TGTGCCAGCAGCTCCCGGGCGGAGGGGTACGAGCAGTACTTC. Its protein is CASSSRAEGYEQYF.